A selection of T cell receptor beta chains follows, all from one sample in a study of tumor-infiltrating lymphocytes in primary liver carcinoma. TCRdb processed the multiplex PCR reads anew with MiXCR; each CDR3 protein has one entry. This repertoire shows around 81,000 distinct CDR3 sequences, around 75% found once; its top ten account for roughly 13%. The sequencing sample was made of liver tumor tissue from sampling region 4. The receptors originated from a woman in her sixties with primary liver carcinoma and hepatitis B virus infection. Both conserved end residues are part of each CDR3. Each record gives: V gene, D gene, clone size, J gene, CDR3 DNA, CDR3 protein. A D gene is named only where the DNA matches it firmly. Clone size, where shown, is once, few, many, or a class for clones that have expanded.

>TRBV11-2|.|.|TRBJ2-3
.
CASSIYLCSVADRERVYF
>TRBV28|.|.|TRBJ1-1
TGTACCAGCAGTCCTCCACCGGGACAAGGGCGCGGAATGAGCACTGAAGCTTTCTTT
CTSSPPPGQGRGMSTEAFF
>TRBV19|.|.|TRBJ2-2
TGTGCCAGTACCTTGGGGCCGGGACGAAACACCGGGGAGCTGTTTTTT
CASTLGPGRNTGELFF
>TRBV27|TRBD2|.|TRBJ2-1
TGTGCCAGCGGTAGCGGGAGACCCCCCAATGAGCAGTTCTTC
CASGSGRPPNEQFF
>TRBV6-1|.|.|TRBJ2-7
TGTGCCTGCAGATGGGAGGATAGCTCCCACGAGCAGTACTTC
CACRWEDSSHEQYF
>TRBV12-3/TRBV12-4|.|.|TRBJ2-7
TGTGCCAGCGGCCCCAGGGGCGGGAGCTCCTACGAGCTGTACTTC
CASGPRGGSSYELYF
>TRBV11-1|.|.|TRBJ2-1
TGTGCCAGCAGCCTGTCGGCGGAAGCGAATGTGCAGTTCTTC
CASSLSAEANVQFF
>TRBV6-5|TRBD1|.|TRBJ1-2
TGTGCCGGCACACCTTACAGGGGGCGAGGGGATTCCTATGGCTACACCTTC
CAGTPYRGRGDSYGYTF
>TRBV12-3/TRBV12-4|.|.|TRBJ2-6
TGTGCCAGCGGTTTAGCGACAGGGACTGGGGCCAACGTCCCGACTTTC
CASGLATGTGANVPTF
>TRBV11-3|.|once|TRBJ2-1
TGCGCCAGCAACTTAAATGCCAATGAGCAGTTCTTC
CASNLNANEQFF
>TRBV19|.|few|TRBJ1-5
TGTGCCAGTACCCGGGGGGGCTTGGGCAATCAGCCCCAGCATTTT
CASTRGGLGNQPQHF
>TRBV5-4|.|.|TRBJ2-7
TGTGCCAGCAGCTCGCGTCGGGGGTCTAGCAGGATTCGCGAGCAGTACTTC
CASSSRRGSSRIREQYF
>TRBV4-1|TRBD1|.|TRBJ1-5
TGCGCCAGCGGCCCCGGCCCGGGACAGAAAAATCAGCCCCAGCATTTT
CASGPGPGQKNQPQHF
>TRBV15|.|many|TRBJ2-7
TGTGCCACCAGCAGGGGACAAAACGACTACGAGCAGTACTTC
CATSRGQNDYEQYF
>TRBV6-2/TRBV6-3|TRBD2|many|TRBJ2-7
TGTGCCAGCAGGGACGGGACTAGCGGCCCCTACGAGCAGTACTTC
CASRDGTSGPYEQYF
>TRBV11-2|TRBD2|.|TRBJ2-7
TGTGCCAGCAGCTTGACTAGCGGGGGTTACGATCAATACTTC
CASSLTSGGYDQYF
>TRBV6-5|.|many|TRBJ2-3
TGTGCCAGCAGCCTCGGACCAAGCACAGATACGCAGTATTTT
CASSLGPSTDTQYF
>TRBV11-2|TRBD2|.|TRBJ2-5
TGTGTCAGCAGCTACTCCCGTGGTGGCGGGAGAGAGACCCAGTATTTC
CVSSYSRGGGRETQYF
>TRBV6-6|.|.|TRBJ1-5
TGTACCAGCAGCTATGGAGGGGGAGAGAACAATCAGCCCCAGCATTTT
CTSSYGGGENNQPQHF
>TRBV11-1|TRBD2|.|TRBJ2-1
TGTACCAGCAGTCTGATCGGACTAGCGGGATACAATGAGCAGTTTTTC
CTSSLIGLAGYNEQFF
>TRBV6-5|.|.|TRBJ2-3
TGTGCCAACAGTCCTAGCCCTCGTGGCGGTACGCAATATTTT
CANSPSPRGGTQYF
>TRBV5-1|.|.|TRBJ1-1
TGCGCCAGCAACTTGGACGGAAACACAGAAGCTTTCTTT
CASNLDGNTEAFF
>TRBV11-2|TRBD2|.|TRBJ2-3
TGTGCCAGCAGCTCGAATCGCGGGAGGTGGTTAGGAGACACGCAGTATTTT
CASSSNRGRWLGDTQYF
>TRBV6-6|.|.|TRBJ1-1
TGTGCCAACAGTTTTGGGGTTTATAGCACTGAAGCTCTCTTT
CANSFGVYSTEALF
>TRBV6-6|TRBD1|.|TRBJ2-4
TGTGCCAGCAGCGAACTGAGACAGGGCAAAAACACTCAGTACTTC
CASSELRQGKNTQYF
>TRBV28|.|many|TRBJ2-7
TGTGCCAGCAGTAAGCTGGGGAGTACGGAAAACGAGCAGTACTTC
CASSKLGSTENEQYF
>TRBV5-8|TRBD1|.|TRBJ2-7
TGTGCCAGCAGCCAAGGGACAGGCAACCGGGGTGAGCAGTACTTC
CASSQGTGNRGEQYF
>TRBV20-1|.|.|TRBJ2-5
TGCAGTGCTAGATCCGGGGGCGATTTGTCCGAGACCCAGTACTTC
CSARSGGDLSETQYF
>TRBV28|.|.|TRBJ1-1
TGTGCCAGCGGTCACCTAACTCTTGGACAGTTTGAAGCTTTCTTT
CASGHLTLGQFEAFF
>TRBV7-3|.|many|TRBJ2-3
TGTGCCAGCAGCTTAAACCAGGGCCCCTTAAATACGCAGTATTTT
CASSLNQGPLNTQYF
>TRBV7-3|.|.|TRBJ2-2
TGTGCCAGCAGCTTAGGATCCGTGATGAACACCGGGGAGCTGTTTTTT
CASSLGSVMNTGELFF
>TRBV7-3|.|.|TRBJ2-6
TGTGCCAGCACCTTAAGTGGCGGAAACCGACCTGGGGCCAACGTCCTGACTTTC
CASTLSGGNRPGANVLTF
>TRBV5-1|.|.|TRBJ2-2
TGCGCCAGCAGCTTGTCTAAGGGGCCATGGACCGGGGAGCTGTTTTTT
CASSLSKGPWTGELFF
>TRBV5-1|TRBD2|many|TRBJ2-1
TGCGCCAGCAATGTGGGACTAGCGGGAGTCCATGAGCAGTTCTTC
CASNVGLAGVHEQFF
>TRBV11-3|.|.|TRBJ2-1
TGTGCCAGCAGCCCCATTGCTTGGACCCGGGAGCTCTTC
CASSPIAWTRELF
>TRBV11-2|.|.|TRBJ1-4
TGTGTCTGCAGCTTTAGGCGTGGGGCTAATGAAAAACTGTTTTTT
CVCSFRRGANEKLFF
>TRBV2|.|many|TRBJ2-1
TGTGCCAGCAATTACCTCGGGAACAATGAGCAGTTCTTC
CASNYLGNNEQFF
>TRBV4-1|.|.|TRBJ2-7
TGCGCCAGCAACCAAGAGGGCAGGGAGTACGAGCAGTATTTC
CASNQEGREYEQYF
>TRBV12-3/TRBV12-4|.|.|TRBJ2-3
TGTGCCAGCAGACCGGGGCTCAGCATAGATACGCAGTATTTT
CASRPGLSIDTQYF
>TRBV29-1|.|.|TRBJ2-1
TGCAGCGTTGAAGGCCCGACAAGGTCCAATGAGACCCAGTTCTTC
CSVEGPTRSNETQFF
>TRBV12-3/TRBV12-4|TRBD2|.|TRBJ2-1
TGTGCCAGCACCGAAGCGGGAACCTACAATGAGCAGTCCTTC
CASTEAGTYNEQSF
>TRBV19|.|.|TRBJ2-2
TGTGCCAGTACCCCCGGAGGCGGGACGAACACCGGGGAGCTGTTTTTT
CASTPGGGTNTGELFF
>TRBV29-1|.|.|TRBJ1-3
TGCAGCGTCGGCGAGCATGGCAACACCATATATTTT
CSVGEHGNTIYF